The T cell receptor (beta chain) under discussion was sequenced for a study of CD8 T cells in ankylosing spondylitis. TCRdb passed the 5' RACE reads through MiXCR, listing each CDR3 protein once. This table has some 7,000 distinct CDR3 sequences, about 3% appearing once. This clonotype was counted at least ten times. The CDR3 is 13 residues long. Germline V gives CDR1 SGDLS, CDR2 YYNGEE. Trimming stripped 0 bases from V and 3 bases from J, with 5 bases between. The sequence came from a female donor with ankylosing spondylitis or in good health (not recorded which). Specimen: blood, either unsorted or a sorted T cell fraction (not recorded which). The J gene is TRBJ2-3, the V gene TRBV9; tentative D call: TRBD1 (5 bases). CDR3 DNA: TGTGCCAGCAGCGTAGCAGGGACAGATACGCAGTATTTT. Translated: CASSVAGTDTQYF.